This T cell receptor beta chain was captured in a study of T-cell memory formation after mild COVID-19. About the study: TCR clusters showed largely donor specificity.

The 5'RACE method, run with constant-segment primers, produced TCR alpha and TCR beta cDNA libraries (carrying sample barcodes and UMIs). TCRdb itself ran the 5' RACE reads through MiXCR, one entry per CDR3 protein. The table has over 500,000 distinct CDR3 sequences, 17% seen once. Only a few counts were recorded for this clonotype. CDR3 length equals 14 residues. V was shortened by 3 bases and J by 3 bases, with 15 bases between the two germline ends. Germline V CDR1 and CDR2: SQVTM, ANQGSEA. The origin of this receptor is an adult woman who had mild COVID-19 (a few samples of this study predate the infection). Cell type and time point are not known. Source material: PBMCs or a T cell subset sorted from them (not recorded which). The chain is built from TRBV29-1 and TRBJ2-7; D might be TRBD1 or TRBD2, each matching 5 bases. This CDR3 is CSVDRDGDLYEQYF. The CDR3 nucleotides read TGCAGCGTTGATCGGGACGGGGACCTCTACGAGCAGTACTTC.